The entry below describes one T cell receptor beta chain. The junction differs from germline at one of its ends, possibly a read error. Other DNA sequences in the same sample also yield this CDR3. These data originate in a study of blood T cell repertoires in COVID-19. In the authors' workflow: The authors estimated nucleated cell counts from reference gene primer amplification. Sequencing was performed with immunoSEQ multiplex PCR; in TCRdb, only in-frame clones are kept and a portion is missing. V, J and clone size derive from that table, while D and trimming were established from the DNA sequence. The table records some 150,000 clones, 80% to 90% of them present only once. The germline V gene encodes CDR1 SGHAT and CDR2 FQNNGV. This CDR3 is built from 11 residues.

The clonotype originates from a man aged 40-55 years with acute or convalescent COVID-19. The sequenced material came from peripheral blood. V gene TRBV11-2 combines with J gene TRBJ1-2; no clear D gene. The CDR3 loop reads CASSSGDGYTF. In nucleotides, the CDR3 is TGCGCCAGCAGCTCCGGGGATGGCTACACCTTC.